A selection of T cell receptor beta chains follows, all from one sample in a study of blood T cell repertoires in COVID-19. The protocol was immunoSEQ multiplex PCR, while the TCRdb copy is restricted to in-frame clones and leaves out a portion. The sample includes roughly 140,000 clones, 76% of them seen just once. Sequencing used peripheral blood. The receptors originated from a man between 60 and 70 years old with acute or convalescent COVID-19. CDR3s include the opening cysteine and the closing phenylalanine or tryptophan. The order of the fields is V gene, J gene, clone size, D gene, CDR3 DNA, CDR3 protein. The D gene is left open where the match is weak. Expanded clones are given a class, and other clones once, few, many or no size at all.

V gene: TRBV6-6; J gene: TRBJ2-5; clone size: once; D gene: -; CDR3 DNA: TGTGCCAGCAGTTTACGGGGGATAGAGACCCAGTACTTC; CDR3 protein: CASSLRGIETQYF
V gene: TRBV6-6; J gene: TRBJ2-1; clone size: -; D gene: -; CDR3 DNA: TGTGCCAGCAGCAAGCCCGGTCTTGGAGACAATGAGCAGTTCTTC; CDR3 protein: CASSKPGLGDNEQFF
V gene: TRBV23-1; J gene: TRBJ2-7; clone size: -; D gene: -; CDR3 DNA: TGCGCCAGCAGTCAATCGCGACAGGAACCCTACGAGCAGTACTTC; CDR3 protein: CASSQSRQEPYEQYF
V gene: TRBV9; J gene: TRBJ2-7; clone size: -; D gene: TRBD1; CDR3 DNA: TGTGCCAGCAGCGTCTCCGGGACAGGTAACGAGCAGTACTTC; CDR3 protein: CASSVSGTGNEQYF
V gene: TRBV6-5; J gene: TRBJ1-1; clone size: -; D gene: -; CDR3 DNA: TGTGCCAGCAGTTACTCGGCGATCAACCTAGACACTGAAGCTTTCTTT; CDR3 protein: CASSYSAINLDTEAFF
V gene: TRBV18; J gene: TRBJ2-6; clone size: -; D gene: -; CDR3 DNA: TGTGCCAGCTCACCACCGGGACTGGCTACATCTGGGGCCAACGTCCTGACTTTC; CDR3 protein: CASSPPGLATSGANVLTF
V gene: TRBV29-1; J gene: TRBJ2-1; clone size: -; D gene: -; CDR3 DNA: TGCAGCGCCCGTTGGGGGCTGGTTTACAATGAGCAGTTCTTC; CDR3 protein: CSARWGLVYNEQFF
V gene: TRBV10-3; J gene: TRBJ2-1; clone size: few; D gene: TRBD2; CDR3 DNA: TGTGCCATCAGTGACCCGGGACTAGTGGGGGATGAGCAGTTCTTC; CDR3 protein: CAISDPGLVGDEQFF
V gene: TRBV19; J gene: TRBJ2-7; clone size: -; D gene: -; CDR3 DNA: TGTGCCAGTAGTATCGACAGGCTTTCCTACGAGCAGTACTTC; CDR3 protein: CASSIDRLSYEQYF
V gene: TRBV6-6; J gene: TRBJ1-3; clone size: -; D gene: -; CDR3 DNA: TGTGCCAGCAGTGGCACCGGCGGGGTGGACACCATATATTTT; CDR3 protein: CASSGTGGVDTIYF
V gene: TRBV29-1; J gene: TRBJ1-2; clone size: -; D gene: TRBD1; CDR3 DNA: TGCAGCGCCAGAGCAGGGGGAGGTGGCTATGGCTACACCTTC; CDR3 protein: CSARAGGGGYGYTF
V gene: TRBV19; J gene: TRBJ1-6; clone size: -; D gene: -; CDR3 DNA: TGTGCCAGTAGTCCAGGGATTGATTCACCCCTCCACTTT; CDR3 protein: CASSPGIDSPLHF
V gene: TRBV13; J gene: TRBJ2-5; clone size: once; D gene: TRBD2; CDR3 DNA: TGTGCCAGCAGCTTAGGGACTAGCGGGCTACAAGAGACCCAGTACTTC; CDR3 protein: CASSLGTSGLQETQYF
V gene: TRBV6-5; J gene: TRBJ1-2; clone size: few; D gene: -; CDR3 DNA: TGTGCCAGTCAAGGGGCTTGGGGCTACACCTTC; CDR3 protein: CASQGAWGYTF
V gene: TRBV11-2; J gene: TRBJ2-4; clone size: many; D gene: -; CDR3 DNA: TGTGCCAGCAGCTTAGATACAGGGATAAACATTCAGTACTTC; CDR3 protein: CASSLDTGINIQYF
V gene: TRBV2; J gene: TRBJ1-1; clone size: -; D gene: TRBD1; CDR3 DNA: TGTGCCAGCAGTGAAGCAACAGGGGGGACTGAAGCTTTCTTT; CDR3 protein: CASSEATGGTEAFF
V gene: TRBV5-6; J gene: TRBJ2-3; clone size: -; D gene: -; CDR3 DNA: TGTGCCAGCAGCTCATACAGTGCTAGCACAGATACGCAGTATTTT; CDR3 protein: CASSSYSASTDTQYF
V gene: TRBV19; J gene: TRBJ1-4; clone size: -; D gene: TRBD1; CDR3 DNA: TGTGCCAGTAGGTCGACAGGGGGTAATGAAAAACTGTTTTTT; CDR3 protein: CASRSTGGNEKLFF
V gene: TRBV5-8; J gene: TRBJ2-5; clone size: -; D gene: TRBD1; CDR3 DNA: TGTGCCAGCAGCCCGGGACAGGGGGAAGAGACCCAGTACTTC; CDR3 protein: CASSPGQGEETQYF
V gene: TRBV7-9; J gene: TRBJ2-1; clone size: -; D gene: TRBD2; CDR3 DNA: TGTGCCAGCAGCTCACCGGGTGGTCTAGCGGGTTACAATGAGCAGTTCTTC; CDR3 protein: CASSSPGGLAGYNEQFF
V gene: TRBV13; J gene: TRBJ2-1; clone size: -; D gene: TRBD2; CDR3 DNA: TGTGCCAGCAGCTCACTCCGACTAGCGGGCAATGAGCAGTTCTTC; CDR3 protein: CASSSLRLAGNEQFF
V gene: TRBV5-1; J gene: TRBJ1-1; clone size: many; D gene: -; CDR3 DNA: TGCGCCAGCAGCTTGTATATGCAGGGGCCGAACACTGAAGCTTTCTTT; CDR3 protein: CASSLYMQGPNTEAFF
V gene: TRBV19; J gene: TRBJ2-7; clone size: few; D gene: -; CDR3 DNA: TGTGCCAGTAGTATTCGGGCAGGGCAAGCCTACGAGCAGTACTTC; CDR3 protein: CASSIRAGQAYEQYF
V gene: TRBV7-6; J gene: TRBJ2-7; clone size: -; D gene: TRBD2; CDR3 DNA: TGTGCCAGCAGCTTAAATCCGCAAGGACTAGCGGAGTCGGAGCAGTACTTC; CDR3 protein: CASSLNPQGLAESEQYF
V gene: TRBV19; J gene: TRBJ2-7; clone size: -; D gene: -; CDR3 DNA: TGTGCCAGTACTAGTCAAGGATCAACCAAGCAGTACTTC; CDR3 protein: CASTSQGSTKQYF
V gene: TRBV2; J gene: TRBJ2-1; clone size: -; D gene: TRBD2; CDR3 DNA: TGTGCCAGCAGGGCTAGCGGGAACTATGAGCAGTTCTTC; CDR3 protein: CASRASGNYEQFF
V gene: TRBV27; J gene: TRBJ2-7; clone size: -; D gene: TRBD1; CDR3 DNA: TGTGCCAGCAGTTTACTGGGACAGGGGGTATACGAGCAGTACTTC; CDR3 protein: CASSLLGQGVYEQYF
V gene: TRBV18; J gene: TRBJ2-3; clone size: -; D gene: TRBD2; CDR3 DNA: TGTGCCAGCTCACCGACTAGCGGGAGCACAGATACGCAGTATTTT; CDR3 protein: CASSPTSGSTDTQYF
V gene: TRBV6-1; J gene: TRBJ2-7; clone size: -; D gene: TRBD1; CDR3 DNA: TGTGCCAGCAGTGAACAGGGGGCGAACGAGCAGTACTTC; CDR3 protein: CASSEQGANEQYF
V gene: TRBV19; J gene: TRBJ2-5; clone size: -; D gene: TRBD1; CDR3 DNA: TGTGCCAGTAGGACCACCCGGGACAGTGTAGAGACCCAGTACTTC; CDR3 protein: CASRTTRDSVETQYF